The 26 T cell receptor beta chains below all came from one sample that was sequenced in a study of blood T cell repertoires in COVID-19 (dated by TCRdb to between 2020 and 2021). The library relied on the immunoSEQ multiplex PCR assay. In TCRdb, the immuneACCESS table is reduced to in-frame sequences with V and J assigned. These tables do not hold every clone; where another copy was compared, an unresolved V gene accounts for under half, and the others remain unexplained. This sample gives 200,000 to 300,000 clones in total; roughly 86% of them show up just once. About 4% of the sample goes to the ten largest clones. Sequenced sample: peripheral blood. The origin of the receptors is a man aged 45-65 years with acute or convalescent COVID-19.

The chain links TRBV2 to TRBJ2-7; D is perhaps TRBD2 (7 bases). CDR3 length: 13 amino acids. In germline, CDR1 is SNHLY, CDR2 FYNNEI. Trimming removed 3 bases from V and 12 bases from J, with 18 bases in between. As DNA, the CDR3 is TGTGCCAGCAGTGAGAACTTAGGGGGGGCCCCGTACTTC. Translated: CASSENLGGAPYF.

This clone appeared once. The rearrangement uses TRBV6-5 and TRBJ2-7; 12 bases fit TRBD1. The CDR3 length is 15 residues. Germline CDR1 and CDR2: MNHEY and SVGAGI. V trimming: 7 bases; J trimming: 4 bases; junction bases outside the gene matches: 8. The DNA of the CDR3 is TGTGCCAGCACGCCAGGGACAGGGGGCCGGTACGAGCAGTACTTC. It encodes CASTPGTGGRYEQYF.

V is TRBV18 and J is TRBJ2-7; a weak D match, TRBD2 (6 bases). Germline CDR1 reads KGHSH; CDR2 reads LQKENI. V was pared by 5 bases and J by 5 bases, with 19 bases between. This CDR3 has 15 amino acids. Here the CDR3 DNA reads TGTGCCAGCTCAACGCGCGGGGCAGGGTTCGACGAGCAGTACTTC. Its translation: CASSTRGAGFDEQYF.

This chain links TRBV6-2 or TRBV6-3 with TRBJ1-2, with 10 bases that match TRBD1. Germline loops: CDR1 MNHEY, CDR2 SVGEGT. V trimming: 4 bases; J trimming: 8 bases; junction bases outside the gene matches: 10. This CDR3 comprises 15 residues. The CDR3 reads CASSSPTGGSFGYTF. The DNA for the CDR3 is TGTGCCAGCAGTTCCCCGACAGGGGGCAGCTTCGGCTACACCTTC.

The chain combines TRBV6-5 with TRBJ2-2, with a possible D match to TRBD1 (5 bases). CDR1 and CDR2 (germline): MNHEY, SVGAGI. CDR3 length: 15 amino acids. Trimming stripped 3 bases from V and 4 bases from J, with 12 bases between. This CDR3 is CASSYSAGSTGELFF. The CDR3 nucleotides read TGTGCCAGCAGTTATTCGGCAGGGTCCACCGGGGAGCTGTTTTTT.

This rearrangement joins TRBV13 to TRBJ1-6; 7 nucleotides line up with TRBD1. V trimming: 5 bases; J trimming: 0 bases; junction bases outside the gene matches: 16. Germline V gives CDR1 PRHDT, CDR2 FYEKMQ (reference sequence). This CDR3 has 20 amino acids. DNA for the CDR3: TGTGCCAGCAGCCGATACCCAGGGGGACCATTAAGCTCCTATAATTCACCCCTCCACTTT. As protein: CASSRYPGGPLSSYNSPLHF.

This clone was counted between two and nine times. The genes are TRBV3-1 (or the pseudogene TRBV3-2) and TRBJ2-3; 8 positions match TRBD2. The CDR3 is made up of 16 amino acids. Trimming took 2 bases from V and 6 from J; bases not matched to a gene: 10. The V gene's germline CDR1 is LGHDT and CDR2 YNNKEL (reference sequence). CDR3 sequence: CASSQRGPGGPDTQYF. CDR3 coding DNA: TGTGCCAGCAGCCAAAGGGGACCGGGGGGGCCGGATACGCAGTATTTT.

J is TRBJ2-5 and V is TRBV24-1, with 10 bases that match TRBD2. From germline, CDR1 is KGHDR and CDR2 SFDVKD. J gave up 5 bases and V 2 bases, and 7 bases lay outside the gene matches. The CDR3 runs to 16 residues. CDR3 residues: CATSDYQREGKETQYF. The CDR3 region has the DNA TGTGCCACCAGTGATTACCAGCGGGAGGGGAAGGAGACCCAGTACTTC.

This sequence joins TRBV3-1 (or the pseudogene TRBV3-2) and TRBJ2-1; TRBD2 matches at 13 bases. Germline V gene lookup returns CDR1 LGHDT and CDR2 YNNKEL (reference sequence). V dropped 1 base and J dropped 6; count of bases not matched to a gene: 3. This CDR3 comprises 16 residues. The CDR3 DNA follows: TGTGCCAGCAGCCAAGGGACTAGCGGGAGTTCCAATGAGCAGTTCTTC. Its translation is CASSQGTSGSSNEQFF.

The rearrangement links TRBV3-1 (or the pseudogene TRBV3-2) to TRBJ2-5, with a weak D call TRBD2 (6 bases). Trimming shortened V by 1 base and J by 0 bases, and 15 bases separated the two germline ends. Germline-derived CDR1 and CDR2 are LGHDT and YNNKEL (reference sequence). The CDR3 sequence is 17 residues long. CDR3 loop: CASSQAVGSGHQETQYF. In DNA, the CDR3 is TGTGCCAGCAGCCAAGCCGTCGGGAGCGGGCACCAAGAGACCCAGTACTTC.

The V and J genes are TRBV6-6 and TRBJ2-6; possible D gene TRBD1, 6 bases. Germline lookup yields CDR1 MNHNY and CDR2 SVGAGI (reference sequence). The ends were cut back, 5 bases at V and 0 bases at J, with 14 bases in the middle. The length of the CDR3 is 17 residues. For the CDR3, the DNA is TGTGCCAGCAGTCTGGCTACAGGGAGCTCTGGGGCCAACGTCCTGACTTTC. Translated: CASSLATGSSGANVLTF.

The chain links TRBV4-1 to TRBJ1-2; D remains unclear. V was trimmed by 0 bases and J by 1 base, leaving 9 bases between them. The CDR3 extends over 15 amino acids. Per germline, CDR1 MGHRA and CDR2 YSYEKL. The CDR3 nucleotides are TGCGCCAGCAGCCAAGATGCGGGATTTAACTATGGCTACACCTTC. Amino acids: CASSQDAGFNYGYTF.

This clone has a count of ten or more. V usage is TRBV4-1 and J usage is TRBJ2-2, with D perhaps TRBD1 (5 bases). CDR1 is MGHRA and CDR2 is YSYEKL in the germline V gene. V was pared by 4 bases and J by 6 bases, with 12 bases between. The CDR3 covers 14 residues. CDR3 region: CASSLPLGAGELFF. DNA of the CDR3: TGCGCCAGCAGCCTTCCTTTAGGGGCCGGGGAGCTGTTTTTT.

The chain recombines TRBV15 with TRBJ2-1, with TRBD2 matching 7 bases. The germline V gene encodes CDR1 LNHNV and CDR2 YYDKDF (reference sequence). The V and J ends lost 0 bases and 2 bases, in that order; junction bases with no gene match: 7. The CDR3 length is 17 residues. For the CDR3, the DNA is TGTGCCACCAGCAGAGATCCCGGGACTACAACCTACAATGAGCAGTTCTTC. As protein: CATSRDPGTTTYNEQFF.

V gene TRBV9 combines with J gene TRBJ2-3, with 14 bases identical to TRBD2. In germline, CDR1 is SGDLS, CDR2 YYNGEE. The V and J ends lost 4 bases and 3 bases, in that order; junction bases with no gene match: 7. CDR3 length: 17 amino acids. The CDR3 coding sequence is TGTGCCAGCAGCTCTGGGACTAGCGGGAGTGGGACAGATACGCAGTATTTT. It codes for CASSSGTSGSGTDTQYF.

The rearrangement uses TRBV2 and TRBJ1-1; D unclear. Trimming left V 2 bases short and J 1 base short, with 5 bases between. The CDR3 contains 13 residues. Germline CDR1 is SNHLY and CDR2 is FYNNEI. The CDR3: CASSETGNTEAFF. The CDR3 region has the DNA TGTGCCAGCAGTGAAACCGGGAACACTGAAGCTTTCTTT.

The chain carries TRBV28 and TRBJ1-4, with 8 bases aligning to TRBD1. This CDR3 contains 13 residues. Germline-derived CDR1 and CDR2 are MDHEN and SYDVKM. With V trimmed by 11 bases and J by 4 bases, 6 bases remained unmatched. The CDR3 DNA sequence: TGTGCCGTACAACAGGGGGATAATGAAAAACTGTTTTTT. It codes for CAVQQGDNEKLFF.

This clone is a singleton in its sample. J is TRBJ2-6 and V is TRBV6-5, with D perhaps TRBD1 (5 bases). The CDR3 covers 15 residues. V was clipped by 6 bases and J by 0 bases, with 9 bases between them. Germline V gene lookup returns CDR1 MNHEY and CDR2 SVGAGI. The CDR3 sequence: CASRTESSGANVLTF. CDR3 nucleotide sequence: TGTGCCAGCAGGACAGAGAGCTCTGGGGCCAACGTCCTGACTTTC.

In this sample, this clone turned up a few times. The chain is built from TRBV9 and TRBJ1-4, with no clear D. The CDR3 runs to 17 residues. The germline V and J ends were trimmed by 4 bases and 0 bases, with 16 bases remaining between them. Germline CDR1 is SGDLS and CDR2 is YYNGEE. CDR3 nucleotide sequence: TGTGCCAGCAGCTCAGAGGGCCCTGGGTCAACTAATGAAAAACTGTTTTTT. Its translation: CASSSEGPGSTNEKLFF.

This clone occurred once. Other nucleotide sequences from this sample produce the same CDR3. The chain links TRBV2 to TRBJ2-2; a weak D match, TRBD1 (6 bases). V lost 6 bases, J lost 2 bases, and 13 bases lay in between. The CDR3 runs to 15 residues. Germline V gene lookup returns CDR1 SNHLY and CDR2 FYNNEI. This CDR3 is CASSTGLINTGELFF. The CDR3 region has the DNA TGTGCCAGCAGCACAGGGTTAATCAACACCGGGGAGCTGTTTTTT. Using reference TRBV2 and TRBJ2-2 for the parts outside the CDR3, the full variable domain is EPEVTQTPSHQVTQMGQEVILRCVPISNHLYFYWYRQILGQKVEFLVSFYNNEISEKSEIFDDQFSVERPDGSNFTLKIRSTKLEDSAMYFCASSTGLINTGELFFGEGSRLTVL.

This rearrangement joins TRBV5-1 to TRBJ1-2, with D perhaps matching TRBD1 (6 bases). This CDR3 has 15 amino acids. The V gene lost 0 bases and the J gene lost 8 bases, with 17 bases spanning the gap. Germline lookup yields CDR1 SGHRS and CDR2 YFSETQ. CDR3 region: CASSLGRGASRGYTF. The CDR3 bases are TGCGCCAGCAGCTTGGGGCGGGGGGCCTCTCGAGGCTACACCTTC.

DNA of the CDR3: TGTGCCAGCAGCCACTACGGGGGGGGTGGCTATAATTCACCCCTCCACTTT. Protein sequence: CASSHYGGGGYNSPLHF. The chain has TRBV3-1 (or the pseudogene TRBV3-2) and TRBJ1-6; perhaps TRBD1 as D (5 bases). V gave up 3 bases and J gave up 3 bases, with 15 bases separating them. The germline V gene has CDR1 LGHDT and CDR2 YNNKEL (reference sequence). This CDR3 comprises 17 residues.

The CDR3 reads CASSLRSSGPDTQYF. CDR3 DNA sequence: TGCGCCAGCAGCTTGAGGTCTAGCGGCCCAGATACGCAGTATTTT. The J gene is TRBJ2-3, the V gene TRBV5-1, with TRBD2 matching over 7 bases. The germline gives CDR1 SGHRS, CDR2 YFSETQ. There are 15 residues in the CDR3. With 1 base clipped from V and 4 bases from J, the junction kept 6 bases outside the gene matches.

The rearrangement links TRBV3-1 (or the pseudogene TRBV3-2) to TRBJ1-2, with a possible D match to TRBD1 (6 bases). The V gene's germline CDR1 is LGHDT and CDR2 YNNKEL (reference sequence). V gave up 6 bases and J gave up 5 bases, with 10 bases separating them. The CDR3 runs to 12 residues. Written as DNA, the CDR3 is TGTGCCAGCAGGGGACAACCATATGGCTACACCTTC. Translated, it gives CASRGQPYGYTF.

The rearrangement uses TRBV30 and TRBJ1-1; 8 bases agree with TRBD1. The CDR3 is 14 amino acids. CDR1 GTSNPN and CDR2 SVGIG come from the germline V gene (reference sequence). V lost 8 bases, J lost 6 bases, and 14 bases stayed unmatched. CDR3 region: CATGVDRVKPEAFF. CDR3 nucleotides: TGTGCCACTGGGGTGGACAGGGTGAAACCTGAAGCTTTCTTT.

The chain joins TRBV11-3 to TRBJ2-7; weak D call: TRBD1 (8 bases). The CDR3 is 15 amino acids. Trimming pared 4 bases from V and 5 bases from J, leaving 18 bases between. CDR1 is SGHNT, CDR2 YENEEA, per germline. The CDR3 coding sequence is TGTGCCAGCAGCTCCCGGGGGGACAGGAGAGACGAGCAGTACTTC. Translation: CASSSRGDRRDEQYF.